This T cell receptor beta chain was captured in a study of CD8 T cells in Susac syndrome. The CDR3 totals 13 residues. With 7 bases removed from V and 0 bases from J, the gap between germline ends came to 9 bases. Reverse transcription of roughly 0.45 to 1 ug RNA used random hexamers. Via MiXCR, TCRdb re-called the immunoSEQ multiplex PCR reads, giving one row per CDR3 protein. The sample includes 200,000 or so distinct CDR3 sequences, about 95% of them seen just once. The V and J genes are TRBV12-3 or TRBV12-4 and TRBJ1-2; no clear D gene. The sample comprised CD4+ T cells from PBMCs. The TCR was taken from a human donor with multiple sclerosis. The CDR3 here is CASTPHPNYGYTF. The CDR3 DNA sequence: TGTGCCAGCACCCCCCACCCTAACTATGGCTACACCTTC.